The 7 T cell receptor beta chains below all came from one sample that was sequenced in a study of tumor-infiltrating lymphocytes in primary liver carcinoma. Making TCR beta cDNA involved approximately 530 ng total RNA and a constant-region primer. Nested multiplex PCR, run for three rounds with slightly modified ARM-PCR, yielded TCR beta libraries. A C-beta reverse primer and TRBV1-TRBV30 forward primers served in each of the first two PCR rounds, at about 9 cycles apiece. TCRdb re-derived calls from the multiplex PCR reads in MiXCR, one entry per CDR3 protein. Of about 120,000 distinct CDR3 sequences listed, roughly 70% are singletons. Scientists recovered RNA and DNA together from approximately 20-30 mg of unsorted bulk tissue. Source material: tumor-adjacent normal liver tissue. The receptors originated from a woman aged 55-69 years with primary liver carcinoma and hepatitis B virus infection.

Regarding this clonotype: At one boundary the junction diverges from the germline segment, which might be a read error. V and J are TRBV11-2 and TRBJ2-7; no firm D call. This CDR3 comprises 15 residues. Per the germline V gene, CDR1 is SGHAT and CDR2 is FQNNGV. The CDR3 region is CASSLNPDHTSERYF. The CDR3 coding sequence is TGTGCCAGCAGCTTAAACCCAGACCATACGTCCGAGCGGTACTTC.

A word on this clonotype: One end of the junction is discordant with germline, which a read error may explain. The chain joins TRBV6-6 to TRBJ1-5; the D gene is possibly TRBD1 (5 bases). Germline lookup yields CDR1 MNHNY and CDR2 SVGAGI (reference sequence). This CDR3 is built from 14 residues. The CDR3 sequence is CASSYQQEEVPQNF. The CDR3 DNA is TGTGCCAGCAGTTATCAACAGGAGGAGGTGCCCCAGAATTTT.

This sequence joins TRBV7-9 and TRBJ1-6; 7 bases agree with TRBD1. This CDR3 is 15 amino acids long. Germline V gene lookup returns CDR1 SEHNR and CDR2 FQNEAQ (reference sequence). Germline trimming cut 5 bases from V and 9 bases from J; bases unmatched to any gene: 10. DNA for the CDR3: TGTGCCAGCAGCCTAACCGGGGACAGAAGTTCACCCCTCCACTTT. Residues: CASSLTGDRSSPLHF.

About this clonotype itself: Possible read error: a much larger clone is one base away. The V and J genes are TRBV28 and TRBJ2-2; 8 positions match TRBD2. The trim removed 5 bases at V and 4 bases at J, leaving 3 bases unmatched. The CDR3 length is 14 residues. The germline V gene has CDR1 MDHEN and CDR2 SYDVKM. The CDR3, as DNA: TGTGCCAGCAGTATAGCGGGGCGCACCGGGGAGCTGTTTTTT. It encodes CASSIAGRTGELFF.

A word on this clonotype: At one end the junction does not follow the germline gene, possibly because of a read error. The chain couples TRBV4-1 to TRBJ1-4; the D gene is possibly TRBD1 (5 bases). The CDR3 contains 18 residues. The germline V gene encodes CDR1 MGHRA and CDR2 YSYEKL. As DNA, the CDR3 is TGCACCAGCAGCCAAGAAGAGGGGAGGGAGGATCGGCAAGAAAAACTGTTTTTT. Protein sequence: CTSSQEEGREDRQEKLFF.

As for this clonotype: A read error may produce the germline difference seen at one junction end. The V and J genes are TRBV11-2 and TRBJ2-3, with D perhaps being TRBD1 or TRBD2 (6 bases each). Germline V gene sequence: CDR1 SGHAT, CDR2 FQNNGV. This CDR3 has 13 amino acids. Here the CDR3 reads CASSFGGTNTQYF. Written as DNA, the CDR3 is TGTGCCAGCAGCTTTGGGGGGACAAATACGCAATATTTT.

Comments on this clonotype: One end of the junction does not line up with germline, which may come from a read error. The chain joins TRBV11-2 to TRBJ1-3; 7 bases are a match to TRBD1. The CDR3 spans 13 residues. The germline gives CDR1 SGHAT, CDR2 FQNNGV. CDR3 residues: CASRRTGGNTVYF. The CDR3 coding sequence is TGTGCCAGCCGCCGGACAGGAGGAAACACCGTATATTTT.